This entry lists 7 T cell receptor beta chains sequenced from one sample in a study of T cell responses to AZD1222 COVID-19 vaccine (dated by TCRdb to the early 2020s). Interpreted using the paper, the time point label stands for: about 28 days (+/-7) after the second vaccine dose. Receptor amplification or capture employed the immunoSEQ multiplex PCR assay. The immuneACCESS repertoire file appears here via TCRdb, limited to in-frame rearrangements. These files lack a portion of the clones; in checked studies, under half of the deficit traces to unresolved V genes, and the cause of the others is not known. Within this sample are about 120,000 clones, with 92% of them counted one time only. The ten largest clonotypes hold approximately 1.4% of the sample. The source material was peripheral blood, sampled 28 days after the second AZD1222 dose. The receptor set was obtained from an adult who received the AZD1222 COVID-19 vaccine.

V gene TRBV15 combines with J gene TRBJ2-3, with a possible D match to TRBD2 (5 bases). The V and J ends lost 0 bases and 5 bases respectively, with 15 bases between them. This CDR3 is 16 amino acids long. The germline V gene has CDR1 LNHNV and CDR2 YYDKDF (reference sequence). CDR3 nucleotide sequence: TGTGCCACCAGCAGAGATTTAGGGAGTGGTGTAGATACGCAGTATTTT. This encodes CATSRDLGSGVDTQYF.

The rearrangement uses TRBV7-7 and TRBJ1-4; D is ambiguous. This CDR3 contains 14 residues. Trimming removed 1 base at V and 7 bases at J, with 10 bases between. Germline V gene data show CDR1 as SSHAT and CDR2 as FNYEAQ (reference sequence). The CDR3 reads CASSLGAGGEKLFF. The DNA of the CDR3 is TGTGCCAGCAGCTTAGGGGCCGGTGGTGAAAAACTGTTTTTT.

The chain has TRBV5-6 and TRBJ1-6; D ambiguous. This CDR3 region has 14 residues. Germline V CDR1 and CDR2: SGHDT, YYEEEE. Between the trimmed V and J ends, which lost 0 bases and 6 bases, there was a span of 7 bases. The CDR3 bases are TGTGCCAGCAGCTTGGGACGGTCTAATTCACCCCTCCACTTT. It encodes CASSLGRSNSPLHF.

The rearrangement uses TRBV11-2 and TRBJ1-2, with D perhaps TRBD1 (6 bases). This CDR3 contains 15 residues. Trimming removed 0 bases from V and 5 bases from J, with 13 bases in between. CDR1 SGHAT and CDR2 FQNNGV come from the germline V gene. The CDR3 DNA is TGTGCCAGCAGCTTAGACCGGGGGGCGAGGTATGGCTACACCTTC. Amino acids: CASSLDRGARYGYTF.

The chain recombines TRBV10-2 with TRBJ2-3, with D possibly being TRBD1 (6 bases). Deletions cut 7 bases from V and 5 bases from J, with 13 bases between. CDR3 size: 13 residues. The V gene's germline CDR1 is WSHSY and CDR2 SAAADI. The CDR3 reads CASTLGAGDTQYF. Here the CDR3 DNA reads TGCGCCAGCACGCTGGGGGCAGGAGATACGCAGTATTTT.

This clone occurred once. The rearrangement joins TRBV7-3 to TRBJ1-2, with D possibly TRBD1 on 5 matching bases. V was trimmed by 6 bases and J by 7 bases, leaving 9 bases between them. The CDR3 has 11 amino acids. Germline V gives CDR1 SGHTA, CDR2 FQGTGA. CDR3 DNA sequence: TGTGCCAGCAGAGGGGAGCGTGGCTACACCTTC. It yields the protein CASRGERGYTF.

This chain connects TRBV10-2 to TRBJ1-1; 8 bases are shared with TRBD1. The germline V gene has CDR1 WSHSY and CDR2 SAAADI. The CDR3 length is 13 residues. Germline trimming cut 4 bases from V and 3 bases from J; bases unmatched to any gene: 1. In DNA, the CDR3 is TGCGCCAGCAGTGCGGACAGGGACACTGAAGCTTTCTTT. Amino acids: CASSADRDTEAFF.